The clone carrying this T cell receptor beta chain was observed a few times. What it binds is not known. One entry per CDR3 protein results from TCRdb running MiXCR on the 5' RACE reads. The sample has a few hundred thousand distinct CDR3 sequences, 25% to 35% seen once; the top ten hold about 6%. The V end was cut by 4 bases, the J end by 5 bases, with 11 bases between. This CDR3 spans 13 amino acids. From germline, CDR1 is SEHNR and CDR2 FQNEAQ (reference sequence). All three twin pairs grew up together with likely shared infections and vaccines. This entry is derived from a study of identical twins' blood T cells. Study-wide background: Approximately twelve libraries, six alpha and six beta, gave some 48 million reads. Study results and caveats: Twins shared more top CDR3 clonotypes than unrelated donors did. Shared CDR3 clonotype counts between two donors mainly tracked the product of their cloneset sizes, twins included.

This chain joins TRBV7-9 and TRBJ1-1; no definite D call. The sample was PBMCs. This TCR came from a woman aged 18 to 55 in good health. CDR3 DNA sequence: TGTGCCAGCAGCTCCGCCAGGTGGACTGAAGCTTTCTTT. Translating it yields CASSSARWTEAFF. Complete variable domain (other parts from reference TRBV7-9 and TRBJ1-1): DTGVSQNPRHKITKRGQNVTFRCDPISEHNRLYWYRQTLGQGPEFLTYFQNEAQLEKSRLLSDRFSAERPKGSFSTLEIQRTEQGDSAMYLCASSSARWTEAFFGQGTRLTVV.